These 5 T cell receptor beta chains share one sample of origin, sequenced in a study of T cell responses to AZD1222 COVID-19 vaccine. Generated by immunoSEQ multiplex PCR, the TCRdb table keeps only in-frame clones and is missing some. The profile covers some 140,000 clones, with less than 90% appearing a single time and 5.5% to 6% taken by the ten largest. The sample was peripheral blood, taken on day 0 of MenACWY control vaccination. These TCRs come from an adult in good health.

V usage is TRBV5-1 and J usage is TRBJ2-1; D possibly corresponds to TRBD2 (5 bases). The CDR3 covers 13 residues. V lost 5 bases and J 9 bases, leaving 15 bases between the germline ends. Germline values: CDR1 SGHRS, CDR2 YFSETQ. CDR3 nucleotides: TGCGCCAGCAGTTTCACTCGAGGGATTGAGCAGTTCTTC. Its translation: CASSFTRGIEQFF.

The CDR3 region is CAWTRDSRRNGYTF. Written as DNA, the CDR3 is TGTGCCTGGACTAGGGACAGTAGAAGGAATGGCTACACCTTC. V is TRBV30 and J is TRBJ1-2, with 7 bases identical to TRBD1. The V and J ends lost 4 bases and 6 bases, in that order; junction bases with no gene match: 11. Germline loops: CDR1 GTSNPN, CDR2 SVGIG (reference sequence). The CDR3 extends over 14 amino acids.

The rearrangement joins TRBV12-2 to TRBJ2-1; the D call of TRBD2 is as the table states it, not checked on the DNA. TRBV12-2 is designated a pseudogene. This CDR3 has 23 residues. The CDR3 sequence is CASRTPPGLAGGLRSKVLNEQFF. The CDR3 DNA reads as TGTGCAAGTCGGACGCCGCCGGGACTAGCGGGGGGGCTCCGATCGAAAGTGCTCAATGAGCAGTTCTTC.

The V and J genes are TRBV21-1 and TRBJ2-5; the table calls TRBD2, which could not be checked here. TRBV21-1 is given as a pseudogene. This CDR3 is 12 amino acids long. The CDR3 here is CASLLLRETQYF. CDR3 nucleotides: TGTGCCAGCCTGCTACTCCGGGAGACCCAGTACTTC.

This rearrangement joins TRBV7-9 to TRBJ1-1; D may be TRBD1 (5 bases). Germline V lookup: CDR1 SEHNR, CDR2 FQNEAQ (reference sequence). Trimming cost V 8 bases and J 4 bases, with 17 bases left between them. This CDR3 has 14 residues. The CDR3 loop reads CASDGGLQGTEAFF. The CDR3 DNA reads as TGTGCCAGCGACGGAGGACTGCAGGGCACTGAAGCTTTCTTT. Using reference TRBV7-9 and TRBJ1-1 for the parts outside the CDR3, the full variable domain is DTGVSQNPRHKITKRGQNVTFRCDPISEHNRLYWYRQTLGQGPEFLTYFQNEAQLEKSRLLSDRFSAERPKGSFSTLEIQRTEQGDSAMYLCASDGGLQGTEAFFGQGTRLTVV.